This T cell receptor beta chain emerged from a study of blood T cells in healthy people across ages (dated by TCRdb to between 2015 and 2017). About the study as a whole: In model experiments, roughly one uniquely barcoded TCR beta cDNA molecule per two T cells was captured by template switching. The donors were split into four age groups: young (average 16 years), middle-aged (39), aged (about 56) and long-lived (82). Age-related changes in TCR beta repertoire diversity were measured in the study by deep sequencing normalized with unique cDNA molecular identifiers. Donors of different ages were randomly distributed across sequencing lanes to avoid experimental bias. Two additional independent replicas of 1 million unique cDNA reads from the same blood draw were analyzed for two donors (one aged 18 to 29 and one aged 80 or older).

As concerns this clonotype: What antigen it recognizes has not been identified. The input lacks base qualities; no much larger clone sits a single base away.

Donors were a few dozen systemically healthy Caucasian individuals from Russia aged roughly 6 to 100 years. About 9.8 milliliters of peripheral blood were drawn from each donor into EDTA-treated Vacutainer tubes. Ficoll-Paque density-gradient centrifugation was used to isolate PBMCs, with at least 7 million per sample. Total RNA was extracted from PBMCs with Trizol reagent, with at least 6 micrograms obtained per sample. The percentages of naive CD45RAhigh/CD27high T cells were determined by flow cytometry on a PBMC aliquot from every donor. From V the trimming removes 2 bases and from J it removes 5 bases, while the gene matches leave 6 bases of the junction unaccounted for. The CDR3, cysteine through phenylalanine, is 14 amino acids long. The DNA shown is the 42-base CDR3, in frame from base 1. CDR1 and CDR2 are drawn from the germline V gene: SGHTA, FQGNSA. Beyond this particular receptor, the publication reports: The percentage of naive T cells measured by flow cytometry correlated strongly with observed TCR beta diversity. Because the CMV infection status of the donors was unknown, age-related changes in expanded clonotypes may potentially have been confounded. Estimates of total diversity based on one million sequenced T cells were regarded as lower bounds and as underestimates. Compared with the aged group, the long-lived group had more naive CD4+ T cells, fewer expanded clones and increased TCR diversity, suggesting age selection. Conclusive comparison of naive and antigen-experienced compartments was prevented by the profiling of bulk unsorted PBMCs. As age increased, observed TCR beta diversity per million T cells dropped in a roughly linear way, and a significant reduction was already evident by age roughly 40.

The library was built by means of 5' RACE. The run used an Illumina HiSeq 2500. A second PCR of about 7 to 12 cycles was run with a J-beta primer mix and a sample-barcoded 5' primer. Each TCR beta cDNA molecule received a unique molecular identifier from a template-switch 5' adaptor carrying 12 random nucleotides. At least 2.5 million CDR3-containing paired-end reads were obtained from each sample. All of the RNA was converted into first-strand cDNA using the Mint cDNA synthesis kit, with a TRBC-specific oligonucleotide serving as the primer. After uracil-DNA glycosylase treatment, a first 18-cycle PCR used universal primers M1SS and BC2_uni_R on all cDNA. Regarding the original processing steps: For normalization, 1 million high-quality reads were randomly selected from each sample, with every read carrying a distinct molecular identifier. Reads with shared molecular identifiers were discarded instead of being binned into consensus sequences. MiTCR, run with a Q25 quality threshold and the strictest error-elimination algorithm, handled CDR3 identification, clonotype clustering and error correction. A nonparametric unseen species model using Euler transformation provided a lower-bound estimate of total TCR beta diversity. The public reads were reprocessed in TCRdb via fastp at Q25 and MiXCR, keeping in-frame beta chains. One record per CDR3 amino acid sequence lists the most common genes and DNA. These V and J calls originate from TCRdb's pipeline instead of the authors' own analysis. This sample lists 850,000 to 1,100,000 distinct CDR3 sequences; about two fifths were detected once. Around 13% of the sample comes from the top ten.

Source material: blood. The sequence was collected from a man between 18 and 35 years old in good health. The sequence links TRBV7-2 to TRBJ2-7; TRBD1 matches 7 bases in the middle. The encoded CDR3 is CASSLTGTAHEQYF. The DNA sequence is TGTGCCAGCAGCTTAACCGGGACAGCCCACGAGCAGTACTTC.